Each of the 9 T cell receptor beta chains below was sequenced from the same sample in a study of T and B cells in COVID-19 patients. Blood genomic DNA input for TRB amplification was about 240-500 ng. TRB rearrangements were amplified by multiplex PCR with BIOMED2 TRB-A/B primers. TCRdb re-called the multiplex PCR reads through MiXCR, storing one row per CDR3 protein. The repertoire consists of roughly 23,000 distinct CDR3 sequences, with 25% to 30% occurring once and the leading ten covering about 3%. The specimen sequenced was blood. These receptors all come from a human donor who had recovered from COVID-19.

The J gene is TRBJ2-3, the V gene TRBV11-1, with 7 bases fitting TRBD1. The V segment lost 4 bases and the J segment 6 bases; nucleotides outside the gene matches: 1. Germline assignment: CDR1 SGHAT and CDR2 FQDESV (reference sequence). This CDR3 comprises 12 residues. The DNA of the CDR3 is TGTGCCAGCAGCTACAGGGGTGATACGCAGTATTTT. It yields the protein CASSYRGDTQYF. The full variable domain, completed using reference TRBV11-1 and TRBJ2-3, is EAEVAQSPRYKITEKSQAVAFWCDPISGHATLYWYRQILGQGPELLVQFQDESVVDDSQLPKDRFSAERLKGVDSTLKIQPAELGDSAMYLCASSYRGDTQYFGPGTRLTVL.

This clonotype is classed as medium-sized. The gene calls are TRBV27 and TRBJ2-3, with D uncertain. The germline CDR1 and CDR2 sequences are MNHEY and SMNVEV (reference sequence). V was cut by 4 bases and J by 4 bases, with 12 bases left in between. The CDR3 loop spans 14 amino acids. In DNA, the CDR3 is TGTGCCAGCAGTTCTCCGCTGGTGCCAGATACGCAGTATTTT. Translating it yields CASSSPLVPDTQYF.

At least ten counts were recorded for this clonotype. J is TRBJ2-2 and V is TRBV12-3 or TRBV12-4, with D perhaps being TRBD1 or TRBD2 (5 bases each). This CDR3 has 15 residues. Deletions cut 7 bases from V and 2 bases from J, with 14 bases between. The CDR3 bases are TGTGCCAGCACTTCGTCCGGGACCAACACCGGGGAGCTGTTTTTT. Translated: CASTSSGTNTGELFF.

In its sample, this clonotype was seen many times. The V call is TRBV5-6, the J call TRBJ2-7; no clear D. V dropped 0 bases and J dropped 3 bases, with 7 bases sitting between them. Germline V gene lookup returns CDR1 SGHDT and CDR2 YYEEEE. The CDR3 covers 13 residues. DNA of the CDR3: TGTGCCAGCAGCTTGGGAGACAACTACGAGCAGTACTTC. It specifies CASSLGDNYEQYF.

This clonotype was recorded a few times. V gene TRBV12-3 or TRBV12-4 combines with J gene TRBJ1-6; no definite D call. Trimming took 7 bases from V and 6 from J, leaving 10 bases between them. The CDR3 runs to 13 residues. For the CDR3, the DNA is TGTGCCAGCACCTCAGCCCCTAATTCACCCCTCCACTTT. This translates into CASTSAPNSPLHF.

As to this clonotype: A clone one base away is much larger, so this may be a read error. This chain links TRBV5-5 with TRBJ2-7; D call uncertain. Germline V gene data show CDR1 as SGHKS and CDR2 as YYEKEE (reference sequence). The CDR3 is 14 residues long. CDR3 coding DNA: TGTGCCGGCAGCTTGGATCCCGATCTACCGCCGCAGTACTTC. It translates to CAGSLDPDLPPQYF. Together with reference TRBV5-5 and TRBJ2-7, the CDR3 gives the full variable domain: DAGVTQSPTHLIKTRGQQVTLRCSPISGHKSVSWYQQVLGQGPQFIFQYYEKEERGRGNFPDRFSARQFPNYSSELNVNALLLGDSALYLCAGSLDPDLPPQYFGPGTRLTVT.

This clonotype was seen many times. In DNA form, the CDR3 reads TGTGCCAGCAGTCCCCTCTTAGCGGGAACTGGGGCCAACGTCCTGACTTTC. Residues: CASSPLLAGTGANVLTF. The chain carries TRBV6-5 and TRBJ2-6, with 8 bases matching TRBD2. Germline-derived CDR1 and CDR2 are MNHEY and SVGAGI. J lost 2 bases, V lost 5 bases, and 8 bases had no gene match. The CDR3 runs 17 residues.

As to this clonotype: It may be a read error: a sequence one base away is much more abundant. The chain uses TRBV30 and TRBJ2-3, with D possibly called TRBD1 or TRBD2 (6 bases each). CDR3 length: 14 residues. Germline assignment: CDR1 GTSNPN and CDR2 SVGIG (reference sequence). The CDR3 nucleotides read TGTGCCTGGAGCTCGTTGGGGGGCACAGTTACGCAGTATTTT. It translates to CAWSSLGGTVTQYF.

Sample share makes this clonotype medium-sized. The chain has TRBV29-1 and TRBJ2-5, with TRBD1 identical over 7 bases. Germline V gene sequence: CDR1 SQVTM, CDR2 ANQGSEA. V was pared by 7 bases and J by 5 bases, with 4 bases of the junction left unmatched. The CDR3 extends over 11 amino acids. The CDR3 sequence is CSGRQGETQYF. The CDR3 DNA sequence: TGCAGCGGTCGACAGGGTGAGACCCAGTACTTC.